Each of the 13 T cell receptor beta chains below was sequenced from the same sample in a study of T cell responses to AZD1222 COVID-19 vaccine (dated by TCRdb to the early 2020s). In light of the paper, this sample's time point label describes: about 28 days (+/-7) after the second vaccine dose. In the paper's terms, the treatment or condition label means: meningococcal conjugate vaccine given as trial control. The method behind the library was the immunoSEQ multiplex PCR assay. What TCRdb holds here is the immuneACCESS table cut down to in-frame rearrangements. Part of the clones is not present; checked against another copy, under half of the missing clones reflect an unresolved V gene, and the others are unexplained. The table for this sample lists more than 120,000 clones; around 90% of them were counted only once. Of the sample, 5.4% falls within the top ten clones. The sequences come from peripheral blood, collected 28 days after the second dose of the MenACWY control vaccine. The receptors come from an adult who received the MenACWY meningococcal vaccine as a control.

The chain is built from TRBV25-1 and TRBJ2-7; D is possibly TRBD1 (5 bases). The CDR3 length is 14 residues. With 4 bases removed from V and 6 bases from J, the gap between germline ends came to 16 bases. Germline assignment: CDR1 MGHDK and CDR2 SYGVNS. CDR3 nucleotides: TGTGCCAGCAGTGGTTGGAAGGGGCCGGCCGAGCAGTACTTC. Residues: CASSGWKGPAEQYF.

V is TRBV19 and J is TRBJ2-7; D gene unclear. From germline, CDR1 is LNHDA and CDR2 SQIVND (reference sequence). This CDR3 region has 13 residues. Trimming stripped 3 bases from V and 0 bases from J, with 6 bases between. The CDR3 spells CASSIVGSYEQYF. The CDR3 DNA reads TGTGCCAGTAGTATTGTCGGCTCCTACGAGCAGTACTTC.

The rearrangement joins TRBV30 to TRBJ1-1; D is ambiguous. This CDR3 region has 13 residues. Germline V gene lookup returns CDR1 GTSNPN and CDR2 SVGIG (reference sequence). Trimming pared 0 bases from V and 7 bases from J, leaving 12 bases between. CDR3 in amino acids: CAWSVWGSIEAFF. The CDR3 bases are TGTGCCTGGAGTGTATGGGGTAGCATTGAAGCTTTCTTT.

The gene calls are TRBV4-3 and TRBJ2-7, with D unresolved. The V end lost 0 bases, the J end lost 1 base, and 10 bases lay between the germline ends. From germline, CDR1 is LGHNA and CDR2 YSLEER. This CDR3 region has 15 residues. The CDR3 DNA is TGCGCCAGCAGCCAAGATTTTTACAGTTCCTACGAGCAGTACTTC. It codes for CASSQDFYSSYEQYF.

This chain connects TRBV4-2 to TRBJ1-5; maybe TRBD1 (6 bases). The CDR3 length is 17 residues. From germline, CDR1 is LGHNA and CDR2 YNFKEQ. Trimming removed 0 bases from V and 0 bases from J, with 12 bases in between. Here the CDR3 DNA reads TGTGCCAGCAGCCAAGATACAGGGATGTATAGCAATCAGCCCCAGCATTTT. This sequence encodes CASSQDTGMYSNQPQHF.

The V call is TRBV4-1, the J call TRBJ1-4, with no clear D. CDR1 is MGHRA, CDR2 YSYEKL, per germline. This CDR3 has 12 residues. With 4 bases removed from V and 12 bases from J, the gap between germline ends came to 12 bases. CDR3 sequence (DNA): TGCGCCAGCAGCCTTTACCCCGAGGAACTGTTTTTT. Its translation: CASSLYPEELFF.

This sequence joins TRBV5-1 and TRBJ2-5; possibly TRBD1 for D (6 bases). V shed 2 bases and J shed 2 bases, with 10 bases lying between them. Germline CDR1 reads SGHRS; CDR2 reads YFSETQ. The CDR3 covers 14 residues. CDR3 sequence: CASSLQGTQETQYF. CDR3 nucleotides: TGCGCCAGCAGCTTACAGGGAACACAAGAGACCCAGTACTTC.

The chain has TRBV20-1 and TRBJ2-7, with 12 nucleotides matching TRBD2. The CDR3 is made up of 15 amino acids. Germline V gene lookup returns CDR1 DFQATT and CDR2 SNEGSKA (reference sequence). V shed 3 bases, J shed 4 bases, and the junction held 7 bases outside the gene matches. CDR3 nucleotides: TGCAGTGCTAGTATGCCTAGCGGGAGGGTGTACGAGCAGTACTTC. It yields the protein CSASMPSGRVYEQYF.

The J gene is TRBJ2-1, the V gene TRBV15; D might be TRBD1 (5 bases). Per the germline V gene, CDR1 is LNHNV and CDR2 is YYDKDF (reference sequence). Deletions cut 3 bases from V and 8 bases from J, with 11 bases between. The CDR3 covers 13 residues. CDR3 sequence (DNA): TGTGCCACCAGCAGGGAAAGGGGCTATGAGCAGTTCTTC. Its translation: CATSRERGYEQFF.

This chain uses TRBV28 with TRBJ1-1; D is uncertain. The germline V and J ends were trimmed by 8 bases and 2 bases, with 18 bases remaining between them. Per the germline V gene, CDR1 is MDHEN and CDR2 is SYDVKM. This CDR3 has 15 amino acids. CDR3 DNA: TGTGCCAGCCTCCTGGACGGCAGGAAAAACACTGAAGCTTTCTTT. Amino acid sequence: CASLLDGRKNTEAFF. Together with reference TRBV28 and TRBJ1-1, the CDR3 gives the full variable domain: DVKVTQSSRYLVKRTGEKVFLECVQDMDHENMFWYRQDPGLGLRLIYFSYDVKMKEKGDIPEGYSVSREKKERFSLILESASTNQTSMYLCASLLDGRKNTEAFFGQGTRLTVV.

This chain joins TRBV30 and TRBJ1-4; D unresolved. The germline V and J ends were trimmed by 1 base and 6 bases, with 18 bases remaining between them. Germline assignment: CDR1 GTSNPN and CDR2 SVGIG (reference sequence). The CDR3 is 16 residues long. The CDR3 reads CAWSGAGGQVDEKLFF. CDR3 nucleotides: TGTGCCTGGAGTGGGGCTGGAGGGCAGGTCGATGAAAAACTGTTTTTT.

This chain joins TRBV4-2 and TRBJ1-2; D call uncertain. Germline CDR1 and CDR2: LGHNA and YNFKEQ. The CDR3 spans 15 residues. The V end was cut by 0 bases, the J end by 3 bases, with 11 bases between. CDR3 DNA sequence: TGTGCCAGCAGCCAAGACCCCGACTTTCACTATGGCTACACCTTC. Translation: CASSQDPDFHYGYTF.

This clone has just a few counts. This chain connects TRBV19 to TRBJ1-2; D is perhaps TRBD1 (5 bases). Trimming removed 3 bases at V and 6 bases at J, with 20 bases between. Germline values: CDR1 LNHDA, CDR2 SQIVND (reference sequence). This CDR3 region has 16 residues. The DNA of the CDR3 is TGTGCCAGTAGTATCGGGGCCTCCTACCCGACGAATGGCTACACCTTC. It encodes CASSIGASYPTNGYTF.